Listed below are T cell receptor beta chains from one sample, sequenced in a study of Graves' ophthalmopathy and Graves' hyperthyroidism. One entry per CDR3 protein results from TCRdb running MiXCR on the multiplex PCR reads. Here the sample spans about 420,000 distinct CDR3 sequences, roughly 21% being singletons. Sequenced input: peripheral blood. The receptors shown here come from a woman aged 18-29 years with stable Graves' hyperthyroidism. CDR3s include the opening cysteine and the closing phenylalanine or tryptophan. The D gene is left open where the match is weak. The listing skips clone size in some rows; elsewhere it reads once, few, many or a size class.

d_call j_call clone_size v_call cdr3_aa cdr3_nt
- TRBJ2-7 many TRBV4-1 CASSQDKRRSYEQYF TGCGCCAGCAGCCAAGATAAGAGGAGATCCTACGAGCAGTACTTC
TRBD1 TRBJ1-3 many TRBV12-3/TRBV12-4 CASTRDRGHGNTIYF TGTGCCAGCACGAGGGACAGGGGGCACGGAAACACCATATATTTT
- TRBJ2-7 many TRBV6-2/TRBV6-3 CASSALGQGVSYEQYF TGTGCCAGCAGTGCCTTGGGGCAGGGCGTCTCCTACGAGCAGTACTTC
- TRBJ2-5 - TRBV12-3/TRBV12-4 CASSLDGMGETQYF TGTGCCAGCAGTTTGGACGGGATGGGGGAGACCCAGTACTTC
- TRBJ1-6 many TRBV28 CASSPMDSPSSYNSPLHF TGTGCCAGCAGTCCCATGGACAGTCCAAGCTCCTATAATTCACCCCTCCACTTT
- TRBJ1-2 many TRBV18 CASSPQQGSYTF TGTGCCAGCTCACCTCAACAGGGATCCTACACCTTC
- TRBJ1-1 many TRBV7-2 CASSLVRSTEAFF TGTGCCAGCAGCTTAGTTCGGAGCACTGAAGCTTTCTTT
- TRBJ1-1 - TRBV2 CASSETGVAFF TGTGCCAGCAGTGAGACAGGCGTCGCTTTCTTT
- TRBJ2-5 - TRBV6-2/TRBV6-3 CASSYVSGGETQYF TGTGCCAGCAGTTACGTTTCGGGTGGGGAGACCCAGTACTTC
- TRBJ2-7 - TRBV7-3 CASSHGGEQYF TGTGCCAGCAGCCATGGCGGGGAGCAGTACTTC
- TRBJ1-5 many TRBV24-1 CATSLSGNSNQPQHF TGTGCCACCAGTCTATCGGGGAATAGCAATCAGCCCCAGCATTTT
- TRBJ1-1 many TRBV12-3/TRBV12-4 CASSFPERGTEAFF TGTGCCAGCAGTTTCCCAGAACGGGGGACTGAAGCTTTCTTT
- TRBJ2-2 - TRBV7-8 CASTAGPMNTGELFF TGTGCCAGCACGGCGGGACCCATGAACACCGGGGAGCTGTTTTTT
- TRBJ2-5 - TRBV6-5 CASSYVDTGGQETQYF TGTGCCAGCAGTTACGTAGACACTGGGGGCCAAGAGACCCAGTACTTC
- TRBJ1-2 many TRBV2 CASRDTNYGYTF TGTGCCAGTCGGGACACCAACTATGGCTACACCTTC
- TRBJ1-5 many TRBV7-2 CASSLGAQRNQPQHF TGTGCCAGCAGCTTAGGGGCACAACGCAATCAGCCCCAGCATTTT